Listed below are T cell receptor beta chains from one sample, sequenced in a study of shared clonotypes between healthy human individuals. Repertoires were generated with immunoSEQ multiplex PCR, while TCRdb's copy carries only in-frame clones and drops some. The sample lists around 120,000 clones, approximately 70% seen once, with roughly a quarter in the top ten. The material sequenced was memory CD8+ T cells sorted from blood. Receptors originate from a woman in her twenties or thirties in good health. CDR3s leave out the opening cysteine and the closing phenylalanine or tryptophan. D genes are given only for firm matches.

d_call: .
v_call: TRBV7-2
j_call: TRBJ2-5
cdr3_aa: ASSTTGHQETQY

d_call: TRBD1
v_call: TRBV6-1
j_call: TRBJ2-7
cdr3_aa: ASSATRATGLTAYEQY

d_call: .
v_call: TRBV4-1
j_call: TRBJ1-5
cdr3_aa: ASSQDPRDQPQH

d_call: .
v_call: TRBV7-9
j_call: TRBJ1-5
cdr3_aa: ASSAQGLGNQPQH

d_call: .
v_call: TRBV5-1
j_call: TRBJ1-1
cdr3_aa: ASSYGMVNTEAF

d_call: .
v_call: TRBV27
j_call: TRBJ2-7
cdr3_aa: ASSLSRLSEQY

d_call: TRBD1
v_call: TRBV6-4
j_call: TRBJ2-2
cdr3_aa: ASSGTGGASTGELF

d_call: .
v_call: TRBV5-6
j_call: TRBJ2-1
cdr3_aa: ASSFIGGRDNEQF

d_call: .
v_call: TRBV7-7
j_call: TRBJ1-5
cdr3_aa: ASSEQAYRDQPQH

d_call: TRBD2
v_call: TRBV7-2
j_call: TRBJ2-3
cdr3_aa: ASSLTSGTADTQY

d_call: .
v_call: TRBV5-1
j_call: TRBJ1-5
cdr3_aa: ASSPGDGNQPQH

d_call: .
v_call: TRBV15
j_call: TRBJ2-7
cdr3_aa: ATSSFDTRYEQY

d_call: .
v_call: TRBV25-1
j_call: TRBJ2-3
cdr3_aa: ASSEPQGGAQY

d_call: .
v_call: TRBV13
j_call: TRBJ2-7
cdr3_aa: ASSLGPSYEQY

d_call: TRBD1
v_call: TRBV27
j_call: TRBJ2-1
cdr3_aa: ASRTGQGRPYNEQF

d_call: .
v_call: TRBV6-6
j_call: TRBJ2-7
cdr3_aa: ASSSTAYEQY

d_call: .
v_call: TRBV25-1
j_call: TRBJ2-7
cdr3_aa: ASSGDTYEQY

d_call: .
v_call: TRBV21-1
j_call: TRBJ2-7
cdr3_aa: ASSKGSGLSSYEQY

d_call: TRBD2
v_call: TRBV5-5
j_call: TRBJ2-2
cdr3_aa: ASSLGLAGGTNTGELF

d_call: .
v_call: TRBV15
j_call: .
cdr3_aa: ATSPGAGAYEQY

d_call: TRBD2
v_call: TRBV28
j_call: TRBJ2-5
cdr3_aa: ASSLFSLAGKKETQY

d_call: .
v_call: TRBV19
j_call: TRBJ2-1
cdr3_aa: ASSIKGADEQF

d_call: TRBD2
v_call: TRBV7-2
j_call: TRBJ2-1
cdr3_aa: ASSSLALTSGSEGDEQF

d_call: .
v_call: TRBV28
j_call: TRBJ2-2
cdr3_aa: ASTPVGLRSSGELF

d_call: TRBD2
v_call: TRBV5-1
j_call: TRBJ2-7
cdr3_aa: ASSLAGGWYEQY

d_call: TRBD1
v_call: TRBV6-4
j_call: TRBJ2-5
cdr3_aa: ASSIRTGAGETQY

d_call: TRBD2
v_call: TRBV23-1
j_call: TRBJ2-1
cdr3_aa: ASTNRLAGGSYNEQF

d_call: .
v_call: TRBV27
j_call: TRBJ2-2
cdr3_aa: ASSPLTGELF

d_call: .
v_call: TRBV7-3
j_call: TRBJ2-1
cdr3_aa: ASSPPRGSYNEQF

d_call: .
v_call: TRBV5-6
j_call: TRBJ1-4
cdr3_aa: ASSLVWGPNEKLF

d_call: .
v_call: TRBV7-8
j_call: TRBJ2-7
cdr3_aa: ASSLVSAPRTYEQY

d_call: .
v_call: TRBV2
j_call: TRBJ2-7
cdr3_aa: ASKAYEQY

d_call: .
v_call: TRBV6-6
j_call: TRBJ1-5
cdr3_aa: ASTNREGQPQH

d_call: .
v_call: TRBV6-1
j_call: TRBJ2-6
cdr3_aa: ASSEFFSGANVLT

d_call: .
v_call: TRBV25-1
j_call: TRBJ1-5
cdr3_aa: ASTPASGLPQH

d_call: .
v_call: TRBV7-9
j_call: TRBJ2-1
cdr3_aa: ASSARGVGRSYNEQF

d_call: TRBD1
v_call: TRBV28
j_call: TRBJ1-1
cdr3_aa: ASSGDRATDTEAF

d_call: TRBD2
v_call: TRBV4-2
j_call: TRBJ2-1
cdr3_aa: ASSQGVGLAGGEQF

d_call: TRBD1
v_call: TRBV5-4
j_call: TRBJ2-1
cdr3_aa: ASSLPTGGLYNEQF

d_call: TRBD1
v_call: TRBV6-6
j_call: TRBJ1-1
cdr3_aa: ASSDRGHTEAF

d_call: .
v_call: TRBV11-1
j_call: TRBJ1-2
cdr3_aa: ASSRGFNYGYT

d_call: TRBD1
v_call: TRBV7-9
j_call: TRBJ2-7
cdr3_aa: ASQAGQGTNEQY

d_call: .
v_call: TRBV5-5
j_call: TRBJ1-2
cdr3_aa: ASSPTPGAGYGYT

d_call: .
v_call: TRBV28
j_call: TRBJ1-1
cdr3_aa: ASSPGHLNTEAF

d_call: TRBD1
v_call: TRBV7-8
j_call: TRBJ1-5
cdr3_aa: ASSLGRDRAYQPQH

d_call: TRBD1
v_call: TRBV5-1
j_call: TRBJ1-4
cdr3_aa: ASRETGGTPNEKLF

d_call: TRBD1
v_call: TRBV11-2
j_call: TRBJ1-2
cdr3_aa: ASSLTPPGGSEGYT

d_call: .
v_call: TRBV6-1
j_call: TRBJ1-1
cdr3_aa: ASSKASNTEAF

d_call: .
v_call: TRBV28
j_call: TRBJ2-7
cdr3_aa: ASSLYLVPYEQY

d_call: TRBD1
v_call: TRBV4-2
j_call: TRBJ1-2
cdr3_aa: ASSQPGQRIYGYT

d_call: .
v_call: TRBV5-8
j_call: TRBJ2-2
cdr3_aa: AYPPRRTGELF

d_call: .
v_call: TRBV25-1
j_call: TRBJ2-4
cdr3_aa: ASSEGVSAKNIQY

d_call: .
v_call: TRBV6-4
j_call: TRBJ2-2
cdr3_aa: ASTFGEDTGELF

d_call: TRBD1
v_call: TRBV30
j_call: TRBJ1-5
cdr3_aa: AWSGQGAGQPQH

d_call: .
v_call: TRBV6-6
j_call: TRBJ1-2
cdr3_aa: ASRQLGENYGYT

d_call: TRBD1
v_call: TRBV23-1
j_call: TRBJ2-1
cdr3_aa: ASSQSFRQGAYNEQF

d_call: .
v_call: TRBV28
j_call: TRBJ2-2
cdr3_aa: ASSPRTDSTGELF

d_call: .
v_call: TRBV7-2
j_call: TRBJ2-1
cdr3_aa: ASSFSLWLFSSYNEQF

d_call: TRBD2
v_call: TRBV5-6
j_call: TRBJ2-5
cdr3_aa: ASSLFGLAENQETQY